This TCR beta chain was retrieved from a study of blood T cell repertoires in COVID-19. On the study more broadly: Samples of COVID-19 (acute and convalescent) were obtained from the United States, Italy and Spain. PBMCs, B-cell-depleted T cells, or T cells were the source of the cDNA or gDNA that made up the material.

Per germline, CDR1 GTSNPN and CDR2 SVGIG (reference sequence). CDR3 length equals 13 residues. Trimming took 0 bases from V and 7 from J, leaving 9 bases between them. As originally analysed: Amplified reference gene primers provided the basis for estimating nucleated cell counts. The data were produced by immunoSEQ multiplex PCR, yet TCRdb's version contains in-frame clones alone and is incomplete. That table is the source of V, J and clone size, and D and trimming were worked out from the DNA. The table shows a few hundred thousand clones, with 80% to 90% occurring only once. The receptor was derived from a human donor in a cohort sampled during active COVID-19. Input material: peripheral blood. The gene calls are TRBV30 and TRBJ2-2; D remains ambiguous. CDR3 amino acids: CAWSVDDFGELFF. The DNA for the CDR3 is TGTGCCTGGAGTGTCGACGACTTCGGGGAGCTGTTTTTT. Using reference TRBV30 and TRBJ2-2 for the parts outside the CDR3, the full variable domain is SQTIHQWPATLVQPVGSPLSLECTVEGTSNPNLYWYRQAAGRGLQLLFYSVGIGQISSEVPQNLSASRPQDRQFILSSKKLLLSDSGFYLCAWSVDDFGELFFGEGSRLTVL.